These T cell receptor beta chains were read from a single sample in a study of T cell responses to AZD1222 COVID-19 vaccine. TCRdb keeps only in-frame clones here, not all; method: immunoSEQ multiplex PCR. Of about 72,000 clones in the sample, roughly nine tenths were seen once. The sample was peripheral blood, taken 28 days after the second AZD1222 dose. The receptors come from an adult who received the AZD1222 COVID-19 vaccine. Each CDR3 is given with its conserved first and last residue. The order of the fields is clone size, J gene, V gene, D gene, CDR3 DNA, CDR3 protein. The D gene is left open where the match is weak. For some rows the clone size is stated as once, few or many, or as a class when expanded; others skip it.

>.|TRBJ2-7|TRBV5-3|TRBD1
TGTGCCAGAAGCCATAATCCGGACACAGGGGACCGGCGTTCCTACGAGCAGTACTTC
CARSHNPDTGDRRSYEQYF
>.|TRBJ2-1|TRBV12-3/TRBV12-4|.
TGTGCCAGCAGTTTTCTCGATGAGCAGTTCTTC
CASSFLDEQFF
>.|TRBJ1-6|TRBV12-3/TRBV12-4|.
TGTGCCAGCAGTCCCACAGGGCTTCCCCTCCACTTT
CASSPTGLPLHF
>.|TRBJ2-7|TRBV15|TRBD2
TGTGCCACCAGCAGAGGAAGAGGAGCGGGAGTCAACGAGCAGTACTTC
CATSRGRGAGVNEQYF
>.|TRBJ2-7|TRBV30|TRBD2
TGTGCCTGGAGTGTTCTGGGGACTAGCGGGAGGAACGAGCAGTACTTC
CAWSVLGTSGRNEQYF
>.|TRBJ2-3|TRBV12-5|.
TGTGCTAGTGGTTTGGTATGGTGGGATACGCAGTATTTT
CASGLVWWDTQYF
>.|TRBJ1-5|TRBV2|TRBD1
TGTGCCAGCAGCGCCACAGGGGATGGACAGCCCCAGCATTTT
CASSATGDGQPQHF
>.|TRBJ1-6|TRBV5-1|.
TGCGCCAGCCGGAAAACTGATTCACCCCTCCACTTT
CASRKTDSPLHF
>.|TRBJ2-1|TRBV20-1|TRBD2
TGCAGTGCTAGTCCGCTAGCGGACTCCTACAATGAGCAGTTCTTC
CSASPLADSYNEQFF
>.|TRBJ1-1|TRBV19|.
TGTGCCAGTAGCCAGGGATTCAACACTGAAGCTTTCTTT
CASSQGFNTEAFF
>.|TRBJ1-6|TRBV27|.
TGTGCCAGCTGCCGGGGGAATTCACCCCTCCACTTT
CASCRGNSPLHF
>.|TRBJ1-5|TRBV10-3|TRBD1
TGTGCCATCAGTGAGTCCCGACAGGGAGAGGATCAGCCCCAGCATTTT
CAISESRQGEDQPQHF
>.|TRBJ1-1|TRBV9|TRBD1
TGTGCCAGCAGCCCCCGGACAGGTTTGAACACTGAAGCTTTCTTT
CASSPRTGLNTEAFF
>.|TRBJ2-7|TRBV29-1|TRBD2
TGCAGCGTTGGTGGTAGCGGGAGTGGGCAGTACTTC
CSVGGSGSGQYF
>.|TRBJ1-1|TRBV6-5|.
TGTGCCAGCAGTTCTACCCCTAATTCTGAAGCTTTCTTT
CASSSTPNSEAFF
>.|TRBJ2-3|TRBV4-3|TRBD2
TGCGCCAGCAGCCACGGGACTAGCCCGACAGATACGCAGTATTTT
CASSHGTSPTDTQYF
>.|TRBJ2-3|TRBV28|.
TGTGCCAGCGTAACGGCTGGGCGAACCGTAACAGATACGCAGTATTTT
CASVTAGRTVTDTQYF
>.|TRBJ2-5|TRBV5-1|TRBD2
TGCGCCAGCAGCTTCGGGCGGGAGGGACAAGAGACCCAGTACTTC
CASSFGREGQETQYF
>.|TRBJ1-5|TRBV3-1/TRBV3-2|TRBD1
TGTGCCAGCAGCACATCAACAGGGGGCGGTGGCAATCAGCCCCAGCATTTT
CASSTSTGGGGNQPQHF
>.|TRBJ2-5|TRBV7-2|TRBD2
TGTGCCAGCAGCCGCATTGGGGGGGGTGGGACCCAGTACTTC
CASSRIGGGGTQYF
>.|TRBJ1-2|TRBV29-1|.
TGCAGCGCCCTCGAGGGGGGGGGCCATAACTATGGCTACACCTTC
CSALEGGGHNYGYTF
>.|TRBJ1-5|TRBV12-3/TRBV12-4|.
TGTGCCAGCAGTTTGACGGCCAATCAGCCCCAGCATTTT
CASSLTANQPQHF
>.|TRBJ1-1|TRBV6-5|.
TGTGCCAGCAGTTATGTTCAGGAGGTAGAGAACACTGAAGCTTTCTTT
CASSYVQEVENTEAFF
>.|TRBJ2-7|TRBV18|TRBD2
TGTGCCAGCTCACCCGTGACTGGCGGGAGGGCCTTGCAGTACTTC
CASSPVTGGRALQYF
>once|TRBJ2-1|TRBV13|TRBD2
TGTGCCAGCAGCCTCGCCGGGGGACTAGCGGGAGTGGGTGAGCAGTTCTTC
CASSLAGGLAGVGEQFF
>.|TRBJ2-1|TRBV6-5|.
TGTGCCAGCACCACCAGCGGAGGACTTGAGCAGTTCTTC
CASTTSGGLEQFF
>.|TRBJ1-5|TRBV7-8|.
TGTGCCAGCAGCTTAGACAGAAACAATCAGCCCCAGCATTTT
CASSLDRNNQPQHF
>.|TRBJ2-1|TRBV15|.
TGTGCCACCAGCAGGCCCCCGAGGTCGAACTCCTACAATGAGCAGTTCTTC
CATSRPPRSNSYNEQFF
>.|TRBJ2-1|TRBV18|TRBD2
TGTGCCAGCTCACCACGGTCTAGCGGCGGGAATGAGCAGTTCTTC
CASSPRSSGGNEQFF
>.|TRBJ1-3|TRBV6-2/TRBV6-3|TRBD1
TGTGCCAGCAGTTACTCGAGACAGGGGAAAGGAAACACCATATATTTT
CASSYSRQGKGNTIYF
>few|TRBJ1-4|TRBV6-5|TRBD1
TGTGCCAGCAGTATGACAGGGGGTAATGAAAAACTGTTTTTT
CASSMTGGNEKLFF